This passage covers 30 T cell receptor beta chains from one sample sequenced in a study of cytomegalovirus exposure and HLA in healthy donors. PCR used 60 Vbeta primers and 13 Jbeta primers. Sequencing was performed with immunoSEQ multiplex PCR; in TCRdb, only in-frame clones are kept and a portion is missing. Of about 160,000 clones in the sample, about two thirds are singletons; the top ten hold around 2.8%. The sample taken for sequencing was PBMCs. These receptors all come from a woman in her twenties or thirties in good health and CMV-seronegative.

CDR3 in DNA: TGTGCCAGCAGCTTGGGGACCAGGGCGCCATCGAACACCGGGGAGCTGTTTTTT. This sequence encodes CASSLGTRAPSNTGELFF. This sequence joins TRBV5-4 and TRBJ2-2; the D gene is possibly TRBD1 (5 bases). Germline values: CDR1 SGHNT, CDR2 YYREEE (reference sequence). The CDR3 has 18 amino acids. Trimming took off 0 bases at V and 0 bases at J, with 15 bases between the two ends. Variable domain in full (rest from reference TRBV5-4 and TRBJ2-2): ETGVTQSPTHLIKTRGQQVTLRCSSQSGHNTVSWYQQALGQGPQFIFQYYREEENGRGNFPPRFSGLQFPNYSSELNVNALELDDSALYLCASSLGTRAPSNTGELFFGEGSRLTVL.

The rearrangement joins TRBV5-1 to TRBJ2-5; 9 bases align to TRBD2. Germline V gene sequence: CDR1 SGHRS, CDR2 YFSETQ. The trim removed 0 bases at V and 11 bases at J, leaving 8 bases unmatched. This CDR3 is built from 14 residues. The CDR3 nucleotides read TGCGCCAGCAGCTTGGTAGCGGGAGTAAGTGAGCAGTACTTC. Translation gives CASSLVAGVSEQYF.

The gene calls are TRBV29-1 and TRBJ2-1; 10 nucleotides agree with TRBD1. Germline V gene data show CDR1 as SQVTM and CDR2 as ANQGSEA. The CDR3 spans 15 residues. V trimming: 1 base; J trimming: 5 bases; junction bases outside the gene matches: 5. CDR3 sequence (DNA): TGCAGCGTTGAAGTTGGGACAGGGGTCCACAATGAGCAGTTCTTC. Protein product: CSVEVGTGVHNEQFF.

As to this clone: One end of the junction fails to match germline, which may point to a read error. The genes are TRBV28 and TRBJ1-6, with D possibly matching TRBD1 (6 bases). CDR1 and CDR2 (germline): MDHEN, SYDVKM. This CDR3 spans 14 amino acids. The CDR3 sequence is CASSAQGVDSPLHF. The DNA for the CDR3 is TGTGCCAGCAGTGCACAGGGAGTAGATTCGCCCCTCCACTTT.

The V gene is TRBV6-6, the J gene TRBJ1-2; D not certain. CDR1 and CDR2 from the germline V gene are MNHNY and SVGAGI (reference sequence). The CDR3 has 15 residues. The V gene lost 2 bases and the J gene lost 2 bases, with 12 bases spanning the gap. CDR3 protein: CASSYGFHSNYGYTF. Here the CDR3 DNA reads TGTGCCAGCAGTTACGGCTTTCACAGCAACTATGGCTACACCTTC.

On this clone itself: Other DNA sequences of this sample code for an identical CDR3. J is TRBJ2-7 and V is TRBV14, with TRBD1 identical over 7 bases. Germline V gives CDR1 SGHDN, CDR2 FVKESK. CDR3 length: 13 residues. The trim removed 5 bases at V and 3 bases at J, leaving 4 bases unmatched. The CDR3 coding sequence is TGTGCCAGCAGCACGACAGGGAACTACGAGCAGTACTTC. Its translation: CASSTTGNYEQYF.

The chain has TRBV18 and TRBJ2-2; TRBD2 matches at 9 bases. V was clipped by 6 bases and J by 3 bases; unmatched bases: 5. CDR1 and CDR2 (germline): KGHSH, LQKENI. The CDR3 is 15 amino acids. CDR3 bases: TGTGCCAGCTCTCGCATAGCGGGAGACACCGGGGAGCTGTTTTTT. Residues: CASSRIAGDTGELFF.

The chain joins TRBV27 to TRBJ2-1; TRBD1 matches 10 bases. V was clipped by 1 base and J by 6 bases; unmatched bases: 3. This CDR3 is built from 15 residues. CDR1 is MNHEY and CDR2 is SMNVEV in the germline V gene (reference sequence). DNA for the CDR3: TGTGCCAGCAGTTTATTAGGGGACAGGGGCAATGAGCAGTTCTTC. This gives the protein CASSLLGDRGNEQFF.

The rearrangement joins TRBV7-9 to TRBJ1-6; no definite D call. The CDR3 is 13 amino acids. V was shortened by 7 bases and J by 5 bases, with 9 bases between the two germline ends. The germline V gene encodes CDR1 SEHNR and CDR2 FQNEAQ (reference sequence). CDR3 nucleotides: TGTGCCAGCAACCGGGAGAATAATTCACCCCTCCACTTT. Translation: CASNRENNSPLHF.

This sequence joins TRBV7-2 and TRBJ2-5; a weak D match, TRBD1 (6 bases). The length of the CDR3 is 13 residues. Germline V gene sequence: CDR1 SGHTA, CDR2 FQGNSA. Deletions cut 5 bases from V and 4 bases from J, with 11 bases between. CDR3 in amino acids: CASSQGLRETQYF. The CDR3, as DNA: TGTGCCAGCAGCCAGGGGTTGAGAGAGACCCAGTACTTC. Full variable domain (remainder filled in from reference TRBV7-2 and TRBJ2-5): GAGVSQSPSNKVTEKGKDVELRCDPISGHTALYWYRQSLGQGLEFLIYFQGNSAPDKSGLPSDRFSAERTGGSVSTLTIQRTQQEDSAVYLCASSQGLRETQYFGPGTRLLVL.

The chain is built from TRBV18 and TRBJ1-1; 10 bases agree with TRBD1. The CDR3 has 16 amino acids. CDR1 and CDR2 (germline): KGHSH, LQKENI. The J segment lost 0 bases and the V segment lost 6 bases, leaving 7 bases of the junction unmatched. CDR3 region: CASSVGQGGMNTEAFF. Written as DNA, the CDR3 is TGTGCCAGCTCCGTCGGACAGGGGGGAATGAACACTGAAGCTTTCTTT.

V gene TRBV4-2 combines with J gene TRBJ2-7; TRBD2 matches at 11 bases. The CDR3 covers 16 residues. V trimming: 5 bases; J trimming: 5 bases; junction bases outside the gene matches: 11. Per the germline V gene, CDR1 is LGHNA and CDR2 is YNFKEQ. The DNA of the CDR3 is TGTGCCAGCAGCGAGTCCGGGACTAGCGGCGTCGACGAGCAGTACTTC. This sequence encodes CASSESGTSGVDEQYF.

The CDR3 protein is CASTPSVVRYGYTF. The CDR3 DNA reads as TGTGCCAGCACTCCTTCAGTGGTACGCTATGGCTACACCTTC. This sequence joins TRBV6-1 and TRBJ1-2, with no clear D. Germline CDR1 is MNHNS and CDR2 is SASEGT. The CDR3 length is 14 residues. V shed 7 bases and J shed 4 bases, with 16 bases lying between them.

This clone has only one observation. This chain uses TRBV7-9 with TRBJ2-5; maybe TRBD1 (5 bases). The J call may be faulty, since TRBJ2-7 better matches the DNA end. The CDR3 length is 12 residues. Germline CDR1 is SEHNR and CDR2 is FQNEAQ (reference sequence). As DNA, the CDR3 is TGTGCCAGCAGCTTAGACAGGAACGAGCAGTACTTC. It yields the protein CASSLDRNEQYF.

The chain recombines TRBV14 with TRBJ2-2, with 8 bases fitting TRBD2. This CDR3 is 16 amino acids long. V was clipped by 4 bases and J by 2 bases; unmatched bases: 6. Per germline, CDR1 SGHDN and CDR2 FVKESK. The CDR3 is CASSRPGTSNTGELFF. DNA of the CDR3: TGTGCCAGCAGCCGCCCCGGGACTAGTAACACCGGGGAGCTGTTTTTT.

This rearrangement joins TRBV7-2 to TRBJ1-2; possibly TRBD1 for D (5 bases). The germline V and J ends were trimmed by 5 bases and 2 bases, with 15 bases remaining between them. The CDR3 contains 15 residues. The germline CDR1 and CDR2 sequences are SGHTA and FQGNSA. The CDR3 loop reads CASSPRTNGNYGYTF. Written as DNA, the CDR3 is TGTGCCAGCAGCCCTCGGACAAACGGGAACTATGGCTACACCTTC.

The table lists this clone with a few counts. This sequence joins TRBV4-3 and TRBJ2-2; weak D call: TRBD1 (5 bases). This CDR3 comprises 17 residues. V was clipped by 0 bases and J by 1 base, with 12 bases between them. Germline values: CDR1 LGHNA, CDR2 YSLEER. CDR3 sequence (DNA): TGCGCCAGCAGCCAAGATCTTTATCAGGGGAACACCGGGGAGCTGTTTTTT. This encodes CASSQDLYQGNTGELFF.

This sequence joins TRBV6-5 and TRBJ1-6; 11 positions match TRBD1. Losses at the gene ends were 6 bases for V and 6 bases for J; bases not matched to a gene: 4. Per germline, CDR1 MNHEY and CDR2 SVGAGI. This CDR3 is built from 15 residues. The CDR3 loop reads CASSGQGAPNSPLHF. The DNA for the CDR3 is TGTGCCAGCAGCGGACAGGGGGCCCCTAATTCACCCCTCCACTTT.

J is TRBJ1-5 and V is TRBV6-6; TRBD1 matches at 9 bases. The germline V gene encodes CDR1 MNHNY and CDR2 SVGAGI (reference sequence). The length of the CDR3 is 16 residues. The V segment lost 6 bases and the J segment 1 base; nucleotides outside the gene matches: 7. CDR3 sequence: CASRWTGESSNQPQHF. The CDR3 region has the DNA TGTGCCAGCAGGTGGACAGGGGAATCAAGCAATCAGCCCCAGCATTTT.

V is TRBV6-1 and J is TRBJ1-2, with a possible D match to TRBD1 (6 bases). Per germline, CDR1 MNHNS and CDR2 SASEGT. Trimming stripped 6 bases from V and 5 bases from J, with 13 bases between. The CDR3 spans 13 residues. The CDR3 DNA sequence: TGTGCCAGCAGCTTTGGACAGTCGTATGGCTACACCTTC. It translates to CASSFGQSYGYTF.

The V and J genes are TRBV4-2 and TRBJ2-6; 9 bases are a match to TRBD1. CDR3 length equals 16 residues. In germline, CDR1 is LGHNA, CDR2 YNFKEQ. The J segment lost 2 bases and the V segment lost 1 base, leaving 0 bases of the junction unmatched. The CDR3 loop is CASSQGQGAGANVLTF. In nucleotides, the CDR3 is TGTGCCAGCAGCCAAGGACAGGGGGCTGGGGCCAACGTCCTGACTTTC.

The chain has TRBV5-1 and TRBJ1-1; no definite D call. Germline CDR1 SGHRS, CDR2 YFSETQ. V was clipped by 1 base and J by 0 bases, with 7 bases between them. The length of the CDR3 is 14 residues. For the CDR3, the DNA is TGCGCCAGCAGCTTGACGGAGATGAACACTGAAGCTTTCTTT. It yields the protein CASSLTEMNTEAFF.

The chain joins TRBV21-1 to TRBJ1-1; TRBD1, as called in the table, went unchecked against the DNA. TRBV21-1 is given as a pseudogene. The length of the CDR3 is 12 residues. Here the CDR3 reads CASSKCGPEAFF. DNA of the CDR3: TGTGCCAGCAGCAAATGTGGGCCCGAAGCTTTCTTT.

This clone was seen a few times. The rearrangement links TRBV19 to TRBJ1-2, with 7 bases fitting TRBD1. Germline CDR1 LNHDA, CDR2 SQIVND (reference sequence). The J segment lost 3 bases and the V segment lost 2 bases, leaving 12 bases of the junction unmatched. This CDR3 has 17 amino acids. CDR3 sequence reads: CASSIRTGGATYYGYTF. Written as DNA, the CDR3 is TGTGCCAGTAGTATAAGGACAGGTGGGGCTACTTACTATGGCTACACCTTC.

This clone appeared a single time. The chain couples TRBV5-1 to TRBJ1-6; TRBD1 is a possible D gene (6 bases). The CDR3 is 16 amino acids. V lost 1 base and J lost 8, with 16 bases in between. The germline gives CDR1 SGHRS, CDR2 YFSETQ. In DNA form, the CDR3 reads TGCGCCAGCAGCTTGCAGGGGAGCCTTGGAGATTCACCCCTCCACTTT. It encodes CASSLQGSLGDSPLHF.

The sample holds a few counts of this clone. J is TRBJ2-7 and V is TRBV4-2; TRBD1 aligns across 8 bases. V lost 2 bases and J lost 1; bases outside the gene matches: 7. The CDR3 covers 16 residues. Germline V gives CDR1 LGHNA, CDR2 YNFKEQ. The DNA for the CDR3 is TGTGCCAGCAGCCAACCCTCCGGGACAGGATCCTACGAGCAGTACTTC. Translated, it gives CASSQPSGTGSYEQYF.

The chain combines TRBV6-1 with TRBJ1-5; tentative D call: TRBD1 (6 bases). Trimming removed 7 bases at V and 3 bases at J, with 16 bases between. CDR1 MNHNS and CDR2 SASEGT come from the germline V gene. The length of the CDR3 is 15 residues. The DNA of the CDR3 is TGTGCCAGCACCAGACAGGTTGGGAACAATCAGCCCCAGCATTTT. It encodes CASTRQVGNNQPQHF.

This clone was recorded a few times. This chain joins TRBV6-1 and TRBJ2-3, with a tentative D call TRBD2 (6 bases). Germline values: CDR1 MNHNS, CDR2 SASEGT. The CDR3 consists of 15 residues. V dropped 6 bases and J dropped 3 bases, with 16 bases sitting between them. CDR3 amino acids: CASRDQRAGTDTQYF. As DNA, the CDR3 is TGTGCCAGCAGGGACCAGCGGGCGGGGACAGATACGCAGTATTTT.

The CDR3 DNA follows: TGTGCCAGTAGTGGTTTAGCAGGGTACGAGCAGTACTTC. Its protein product is CASSGLAGYEQYF. The genes are TRBV19 and TRBJ2-7, with D possibly matching TRBD1 (5 bases). This CDR3 has 13 residues. CDR1 LNHDA and CDR2 SQIVND come from the germline V gene (reference sequence). The germline V and J ends were trimmed by 5 bases and 4 bases, with 12 bases remaining between them.

Worth noting for this clone: The sample contains more than one DNA sequence encoding this CDR3. This chain's CDR3 is CSARGGEKLFF. CDR3 DNA sequence: TGCAGTGCTAGAGGAGGGGAAAAACTGTTTTTT. The rearrangement links TRBV20-1 to TRBJ1-4; D gene uncertain. Trimming removed 1 base from V and 8 bases from J, with 5 bases in between. The CDR3 contains 11 residues. The germline V gene has CDR1 DFQATT and CDR2 SNEGSKA (reference sequence).